These 5 T cell receptor beta chains were sequenced from one sample in a study of long-term antiretroviral therapy in people with HIV. The run of the v3.0 immunoSEQ assay was at survey level. This table comes from immunoSEQ multiplex PCR, and its TCRdb copy is limited to in-frame clones, with some not included. The table has roughly 28,000 clones, about 87% seen once. Sequencing was performed on unsorted PBMCs, taken 1.8 years after starting antiretroviral therapy. These receptors all come from a woman under 30 with HIV.

This clone is classed as large. V usage is TRBV5-8 and J usage is TRBJ1-2, with D unresolved. The V end lost 0 bases, the J end lost 5 bases, and 14 bases lay between the germline ends. This CDR3 has 15 amino acids. Germline CDR1 and CDR2: SGHTS and YDEGEE. This CDR3 is CASSLVGRKSYGYTF. CDR3 bases: TGTGCCAGCAGCTTGGTTGGCAGGAAAAGTTATGGCTACACCTTC. The full variable domain, completed using reference TRBV5-8 and TRBJ1-2, is EAGVTQSPTHLIKTRGQQATLRCSPISGHTSVYWYQQALGLGLQFLLWYDEGEERNRGNFPPRFSGRQFPNYSSELNVNALELEDSALYLCASSLVGRKSYGYTFGSGTRLTVV.

This rearrangement joins TRBV27 to TRBJ2-7; a weak D match, TRBD2 (6 bases). This CDR3 has 14 residues. Germline loops: CDR1 MNHEY, CDR2 SMNVEV (reference sequence). V was trimmed by 8 bases and J by 12 bases, leaving 26 bases between them. The CDR3 loop is CASGIGRDTFGGYF. The CDR3 DNA sequence: TGTGCCAGCGGGATCGGGCGTGACACCTTCGGGGGGTACTTC.

This clone was counted between two and nine times. The chain couples TRBV19 to TRBJ2-7; 8 bases match TRBD1. The CDR3 contains 13 residues. V lost 10 bases and J lost 0; bases outside the gene matches: 5. From germline, CDR1 is LNHDA and CDR2 SQIVND (reference sequence). CDR3 DNA: TGTGCCACCGGGGGACAGGTCTCCTACGAGCAGTACTTC. Protein sequence: CATGGQVSYEQYF.

This rearrangement joins TRBV27 to TRBJ2-7; D is undetermined. Germline CDR1 reads MNHEY; CDR2 reads SMNVEV (reference sequence). Trimming removed 1 base at V and 2 bases at J, with 9 bases between. The CDR3 has 14 amino acids. In DNA, the CDR3 is TGTGCCAGCAGTTTATTGCAGGACCCCTACGAGCAGTACTTC. It translates to CASSLLQDPYEQYF.

The rearrangement joins TRBV13 to TRBJ2-5; 10 bases fit TRBD1. CDR1 is PRHDT, CDR2 FYEKMQ, per germline (reference sequence). V dropped 7 bases and J dropped 2; count of bases not matched to a gene: 7. The CDR3 sequence is 15 residues long. In DNA, the CDR3 is TGTGCCAGCATGAGGAGACAGGGGGCACAAGAGACCCAGTACTTC. Protein product: CASMRRQGAQETQYF.